The rows below give T cell receptor beta chains drawn from one sample of a study of blood T cell repertoires in COVID-19. Data came from immunoSEQ multiplex PCR; TCRdb stores just in-frame clones and leaves some out. The sample lists 55,000 to 70,000 clones, 60% to 85% seen once, with 3.2% in the top ten. Material for sequencing was peripheral blood. These receptors all come from a man aged 55 to 69 with acute or convalescent COVID-19. Each CDR3 is given with its conserved first and last residue. Fields, in order: J gene, clone size, V gene, D gene, CDR3 protein, CDR3 DNA. D genes are given only for firm matches. Size values are once, few and many counts, or a class for expanded clones, and some rows have none.

>TRBJ1-6|.|TRBV13|.
CATQPQGSNSPLHF
TGTGCCACCCAGCCTCAGGGGAGTAATTCACCCCTCCACTTT
>TRBJ2-1|.|TRBV5-1|.
CASSTPTVMEQFF
TGCGCCAGCAGCACCCCTACTGTTATGGAGCAGTTCTTC
>TRBJ2-5|.|TRBV6-5|.
CASTKGGLQETQYF
TGTGCCAGCACCAAAGGGGGTCTCCAAGAGACCCAGTACTTC
>TRBJ1-4|.|TRBV7-9|.
CASSLAAANEKLFF
TGTGCCAGCAGCTTAGCAGCCGCGAATGAAAAACTGTTTTTT
>TRBJ1-5|few|TRBV19|.
CASSRGGQYSNQPQHF
TGTGCCAGTAGTAGGGGGGGGCAATATAGCAATCAGCCCCAGCATTTT
>TRBJ1-2|.|TRBV6-6|TRBD1
CASSLGQGNYGYTF
TGTGCCAGCAGTTTGGGACAGGGAAACTATGGCTACACCTTC
>TRBJ1-1|.|TRBV18|TRBD1
CASSPQLTGSTEAFF
TGTGCCAGCTCACCACAATTGACAGGGTCCACTGAAGCTTTCTTT
>TRBJ2-7|.|TRBV7-2|TRBD2
CASSRRSGGAYEQYF
TGTGCCAGCAGCCGCAGAAGCGGGGGGGCCTACGAGCAGTACTTC
>TRBJ2-1|.|TRBV5-4|.
CASSPAHSASYNEQFF
TGTGCCAGCAGCCCGGCGCATAGCGCCTCCTACAATGAGCAGTTCTTC
>TRBJ1-1|.|TRBV7-9|.
CASSLLGEGTWAFF
TGTGCCAGCAGCTTACTCGGGGAGGGGACTTGGGCTTTCTTT
>TRBJ2-7|.|TRBV4-2|TRBD1
CASSQGTGGSSYEQYF
TGTGCCAGCAGCCAAGGCACAGGGGGAAGCTCCTACGAGCAGTACTTC
>TRBJ2-5|.|TRBV29-1|TRBD2
CSVVLLARGETQYF
TGCAGCGTTGTCCTACTAGCGCGAGGAGAGACCCAGTACTTC
>TRBJ2-7|.|TRBV6-1|TRBD1
CAIRQGIYEQYF
TGTGCCATAAGACAGGGTATCTACGAGCAGTACTTC
>TRBJ2-3|few|TRBV6-4|TRBD2
CASSDTSGGADTQYF
TGTGCCAGCAGTGACACTAGCGGGGGGGCAGATACGCAGTATTTT
>TRBJ1-1|few|TRBV12-5|.
CASGLGRGMNTEAFF
TGTGCTAGTGGTCTAGGAAGGGGCATGAACACTGAAGCTTTCTTT
>TRBJ2-7|.|TRBV25-1|.
CASSDAGAGPYEQYF
TGTGCCAGCAGTGATGCCGGGGCGGGACCCTACGAGCAGTACTTC
>TRBJ2-5|.|TRBV24-1|TRBD2
CATTSGGGQETQYF
TGTGCCACCACTAGCGGGGGTGGGCAAGAGACCCAGTACTTC
>TRBJ1-4|.|TRBV5-1|.
CASSLGSGEGEKLFF
TGCGCCAGCAGCTTGGGCAGCGGGGAAGGTGAAAAACTGTTTTTT
>TRBJ2-3|.|TRBV9|.
CASSVGSGVGLTQYF
TGTGCCAGCAGCGTAGGCTCGGGGGTTGGTTTGACGCAGTATTTT
>TRBJ1-1|.|TRBV5-1|.
CASSFQGDTEAFF
TGCGCCAGCAGCTTTCAGGGCGACACTGAAGCTTTCTTT
>TRBJ1-2|once|TRBV19|.
CASSRVPYGYTF
TGTGCCAGTTCCCGGGTCCCCTATGGCTACACCTTC
>TRBJ2-7|.|TRBV15|.
CATSREGGGYEQYF
TGTGCCACCAGCAGAGAAGGGGGGGGCTACGAGCAGTACTTC
>TRBJ1-6|.|TRBV6-1|.
CASSPSADSPLHF
TGTGCCAGCAGTCCCTCGGCGGATTCACCCCTCCACTTT
>TRBJ1-4|.|TRBV28|.
CASSPPRQDNEKLFF
TGTGCCAGCAGTCCCCCAAGACAGGATAATGAAAAACTGTTTTTT
>TRBJ2-1|.|TRBV9|TRBD2
CASSGTSGGIYNEQFF
TGTGCCAGCAGTGGGACTAGCGGGGGGATCTACAATGAGCAGTTCTTC
>TRBJ1-5|.|TRBV5-1|.
CASRSGSNQPQHF
TGCGCCAGCAGGTCGGGTAGCAATCAGCCCCAGCATTTT
>TRBJ1-1|.|TRBV9|.
CASSVLRERTEAFF
TGTGCCAGCAGCGTTTTACGGGAGCGCACTGAAGCTTTCTTT